In its sample, the clone carrying this T cell receptor (beta chain) was seen a few times. Its target is not known. Per germline, CDR1 MNHNS and CDR2 SASEGT. V was trimmed by 6 bases and J by 7 bases, leaving 16 bases between them. The CDR3 length is 14 residues. The donors, all healthy, were Caucasians living in Russia, aged 6 to 90. Isolation recovered at least 6 million PBMCs from every sample. Using a J-beta primer mix together with a sample-barcoded 5' primer, a second PCR was run for roughly 6 to 11 cycles. MiXCR, applied by TCRdb to the 5' RACE reads, yields one record per CDR3 protein. The table records roughly 1,500,000 distinct CDR3 sequences, roughly 32% of them present only once. This record belongs to a study of blood T cells in healthy people across ages. Findings and limits, study-wide: Per million T cells, TCR beta diversity dropped roughly linearly as age increased. Estimates based on one million T cells were treated as lower bounds.

The chain links TRBV6-1 to TRBJ2-1, with D perhaps TRBD1 or TRBD2 (5 bases each). The sequencing input was blood. The sequence was collected from a woman in her twenties or thirties in good health. The CDR3 protein is CASRPPGLGNEQFF. CDR3 sequence (DNA): TGTGCCAGCAGGCCTCCGGGGCTGGGGAATGAGCAGTTCTTC.